What follows describes a single TCR beta chain. V gave up 3 bases and J gave up 3 bases, with 8 bases separating them. There are 13 residues in the CDR3. The germline CDR1 and CDR2 sequences are SGHVS and FNYEAQ. The data stem from a study of OX40 agonist ivuxolimab in advanced cancers. Overall study context: Partial response was recorded in three patients: one hepatocellular carcinoma and two cutaneous melanoma cases.

Generated by immunoSEQ multiplex PCR, the TCRdb table keeps only in-frame clones and is missing some. The data contain 11,000 or so clones, approximately 81% of them seen just once; the ten biggest clones take up about a tenth. The sequence was collected from an adult with an advanced solid tumor such as melanoma, head and neck, liver or kidney cancer. V usage is TRBV7-6 and J usage is TRBJ1-2; D uncertain. The sample consisted of CD4+ or CD8+ T cells sorted from blood, taken in a trial of the OX40 agonist ivuxolimab. CDR3 DNA: TGTGCCAGCAGCTTTCTGCCGGACTATGGCTACACCTTC. Translated, it gives CASSFLPDYGYTF.